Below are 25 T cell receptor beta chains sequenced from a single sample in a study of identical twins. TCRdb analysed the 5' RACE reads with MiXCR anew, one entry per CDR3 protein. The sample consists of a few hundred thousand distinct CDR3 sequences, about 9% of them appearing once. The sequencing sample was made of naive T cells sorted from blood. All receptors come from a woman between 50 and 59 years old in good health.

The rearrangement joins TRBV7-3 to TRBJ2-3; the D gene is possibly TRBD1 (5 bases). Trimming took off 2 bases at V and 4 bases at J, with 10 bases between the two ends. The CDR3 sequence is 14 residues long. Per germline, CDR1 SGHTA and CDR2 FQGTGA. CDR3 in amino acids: CASSLDSLSDTQYF. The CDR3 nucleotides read TGTGCCAGCAGCTTAGACAGCCTTTCAGATACGCAGTATTTT.

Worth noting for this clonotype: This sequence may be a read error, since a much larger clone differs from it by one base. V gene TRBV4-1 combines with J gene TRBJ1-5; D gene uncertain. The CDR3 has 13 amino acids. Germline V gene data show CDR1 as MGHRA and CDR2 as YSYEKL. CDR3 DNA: TGCGCCAGCAGCCAAGCACCGAATCAGCCCCACCATTTT. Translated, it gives CASSQAPNQPHHF.

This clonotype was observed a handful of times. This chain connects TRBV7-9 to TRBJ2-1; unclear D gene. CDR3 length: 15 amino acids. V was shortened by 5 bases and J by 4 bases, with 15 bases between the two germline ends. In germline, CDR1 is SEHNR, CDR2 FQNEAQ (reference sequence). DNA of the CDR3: TGTGCCAGCAGCATGATTCGCGCCCCTTACAATGAGCAGTTCTTC. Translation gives CASSMIRAPYNEQFF.

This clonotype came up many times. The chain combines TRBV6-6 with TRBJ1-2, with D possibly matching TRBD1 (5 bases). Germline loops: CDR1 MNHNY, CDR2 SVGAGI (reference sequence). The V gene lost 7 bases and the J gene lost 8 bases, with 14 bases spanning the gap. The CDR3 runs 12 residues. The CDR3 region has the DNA TGTGCCAGCACAGGTCGGGGCGAAGGCTACACCTTC. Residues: CASTGRGEGYTF.

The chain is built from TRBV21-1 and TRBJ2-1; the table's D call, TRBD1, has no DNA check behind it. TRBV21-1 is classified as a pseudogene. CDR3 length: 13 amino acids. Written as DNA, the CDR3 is TGTGCCAGCATGATGACAGGGCTCAATGAGCAGTTCTTC. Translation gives CASMMTGLNEQFF.

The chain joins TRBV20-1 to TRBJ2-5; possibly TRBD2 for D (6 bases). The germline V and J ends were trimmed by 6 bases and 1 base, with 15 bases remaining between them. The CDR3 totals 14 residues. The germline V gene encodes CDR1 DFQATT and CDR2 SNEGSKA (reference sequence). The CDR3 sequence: CSAEAGAGQETQYF. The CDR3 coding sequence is TGCAGTGCAGAAGCGGGTGCTGGCCAAGAGACCCAGTACTTC.

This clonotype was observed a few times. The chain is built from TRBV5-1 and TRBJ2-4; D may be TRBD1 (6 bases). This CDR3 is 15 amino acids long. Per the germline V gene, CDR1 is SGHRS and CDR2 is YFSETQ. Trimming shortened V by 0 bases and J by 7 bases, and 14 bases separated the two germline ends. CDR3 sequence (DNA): TGCGCCAGCAGCTTGGGACAGGTCGAAAACAACATTCAGTACTTC. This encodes CASSLGQVENNIQYF.

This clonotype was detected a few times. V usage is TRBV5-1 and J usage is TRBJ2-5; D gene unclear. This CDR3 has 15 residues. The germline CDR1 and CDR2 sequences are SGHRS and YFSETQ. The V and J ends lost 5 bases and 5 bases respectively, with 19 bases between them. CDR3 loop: CASSPWAQSRETQYF. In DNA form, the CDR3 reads TGCGCCAGCAGTCCCTGGGCGCAATCGCGGGAGACCCAGTACTTC.

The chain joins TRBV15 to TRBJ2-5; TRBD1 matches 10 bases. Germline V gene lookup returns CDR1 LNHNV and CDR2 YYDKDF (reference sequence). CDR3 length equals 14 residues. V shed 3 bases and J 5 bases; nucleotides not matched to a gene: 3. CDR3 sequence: CATSRDRGGETQYF. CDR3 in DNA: TGTGCCACCAGCAGGGACAGGGGGGGTGAGACCCAGTACTTC.

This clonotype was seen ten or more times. CDR3 DNA sequence: TGTGCCACCAGTGATCCGAGAGGCACAGATACGCAGTATTTT. Its translation is CATSDPRGTDTQYF. The V and J genes are TRBV24-1 and TRBJ2-3; no firm D call. Germline lookup yields CDR1 KGHDR and CDR2 SFDVKD. The CDR3 runs to 14 residues. Trimming cost V 3 bases and J 1 base, with 7 bases left between them.

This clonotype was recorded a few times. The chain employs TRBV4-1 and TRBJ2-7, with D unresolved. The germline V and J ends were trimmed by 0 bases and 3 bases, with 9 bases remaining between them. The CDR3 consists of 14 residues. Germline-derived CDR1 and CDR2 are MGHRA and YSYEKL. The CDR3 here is CASSQDAEFYEQYF. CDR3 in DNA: TGCGCCAGCAGCCAAGATGCGGAATTCTACGAGCAGTACTTC.

The DNA of the CDR3 is TGTGCCAGCAGTTCCTCACGTTTGAGGGGGGCGGTATCGGATACGCAGTATTTT. It codes for CASSSSRLRGAVSDTQYF. The gene calls are TRBV28 and TRBJ2-3; D may correspond to TRBD1 or TRBD2 (6 bases each). The ends were cut back, 4 bases at V and 6 bases at J, with 26 bases in the middle. CDR1 is MDHEN, CDR2 SYDVKM, per germline. CDR3 size: 18 residues. Variable domain in full (rest from reference TRBV28 and TRBJ2-3): DVKVTQSSRYLVKRTGEKVFLECVQDMDHENMFWYRQDPGLGLRLIYFSYDVKMKEKGDIPEGYSVSREKKERFSLILESASTNQTSMYLCASSSSRLRGAVSDTQYFGPGTRLTVL.

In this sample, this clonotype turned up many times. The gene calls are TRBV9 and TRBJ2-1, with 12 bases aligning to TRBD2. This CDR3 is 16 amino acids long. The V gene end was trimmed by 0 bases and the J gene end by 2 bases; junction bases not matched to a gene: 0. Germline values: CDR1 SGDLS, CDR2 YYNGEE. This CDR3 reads CASSVGLAGAYNEQFF. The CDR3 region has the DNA TGTGCCAGCAGCGTAGGACTAGCGGGAGCCTACAATGAGCAGTTCTTC.

The CDR3 coding sequence is TGCGCCAGCAGCTTGGCCAGGGGGGGAGAGACCCAGTACTTC. This translates into CASSLARGGETQYF. This chain links TRBV5-1 with TRBJ2-5; possibly TRBD1 or TRBD2 for D (7 bases each). CDR3 length: 14 residues. The germline V gene has CDR1 SGHRS and CDR2 YFSETQ. V lost 0 bases to trimming and J lost 4 bases, with 10 bases between them. The variable domain in full, with the rest retrieved from reference TRBV5-1 and TRBJ2-5, is KAGVTQTPRYLIKTRGQQVTLSCSPISGHRSVSWYQQTPGQGLQFLFEYFSETQRNKGNFPGRFSGRQFSNSRSEMNVSTLELGDSALYLCASSLARGGETQYFGPGTRLLVL.

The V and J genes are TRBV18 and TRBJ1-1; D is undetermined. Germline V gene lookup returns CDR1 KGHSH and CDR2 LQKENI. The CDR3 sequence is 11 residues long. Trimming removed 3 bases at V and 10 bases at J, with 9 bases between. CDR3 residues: CASSPGGGAFF. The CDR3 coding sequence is TGTGCCAGCTCACCTGGAGGAGGAGCTTTCTTT.

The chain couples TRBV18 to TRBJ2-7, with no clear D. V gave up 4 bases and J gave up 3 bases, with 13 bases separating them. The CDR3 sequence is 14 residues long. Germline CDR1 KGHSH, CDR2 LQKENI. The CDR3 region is CASSRSGQGYEQYF. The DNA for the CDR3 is TGTGCCAGCTCACGATCGGGCCAAGGCTACGAGCAGTACTTC.

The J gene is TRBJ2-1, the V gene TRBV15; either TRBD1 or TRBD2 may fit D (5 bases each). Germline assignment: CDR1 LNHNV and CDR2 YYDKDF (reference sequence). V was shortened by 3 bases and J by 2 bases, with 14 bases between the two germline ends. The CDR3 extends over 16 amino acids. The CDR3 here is CATSRIRDRTYNEQFF. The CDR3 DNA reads TGTGCCACCAGCAGGATCCGGGACCGTACCTACAATGAGCAGTTCTTC. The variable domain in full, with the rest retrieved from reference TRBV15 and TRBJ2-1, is DAMVIQNPRYQVTQFGKPVTLSCSQTLNHNVMYWYQQKSSQAPKLLFHYYDKDFNNEADTPDNFQSRRPNTSFCFLDIRSPGLGDTAMYLCATSRIRDRTYNEQFFGPGTRLTVL.

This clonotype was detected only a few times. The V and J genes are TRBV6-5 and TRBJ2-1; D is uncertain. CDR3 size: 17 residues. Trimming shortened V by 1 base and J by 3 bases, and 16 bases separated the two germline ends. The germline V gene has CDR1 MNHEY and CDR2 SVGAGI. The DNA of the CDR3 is TGTGCCAGCAGTTACTATTCCGGGTCGGAATTCTACAATGAGCAGTTCTTC. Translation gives CASSYYSGSEFYNEQFF.

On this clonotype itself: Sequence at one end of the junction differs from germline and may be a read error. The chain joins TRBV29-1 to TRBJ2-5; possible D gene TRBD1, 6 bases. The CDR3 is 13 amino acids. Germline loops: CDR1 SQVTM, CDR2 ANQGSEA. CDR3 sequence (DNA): TGCAGCGTTGTAATTCGGGGACATATTACGATGTCCTTC. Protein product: CSVVIRGHITMSF.

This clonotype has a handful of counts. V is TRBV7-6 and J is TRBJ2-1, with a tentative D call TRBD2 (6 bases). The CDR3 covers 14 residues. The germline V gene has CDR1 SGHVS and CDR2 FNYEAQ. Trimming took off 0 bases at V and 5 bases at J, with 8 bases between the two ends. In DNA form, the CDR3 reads TGTGCCAGCAGCTTAGCGGGAGGCCACAATGAGCAGTTCTTC. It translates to CASSLAGGHNEQFF.

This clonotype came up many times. In DNA, the CDR3 is TGTGCCAGCAGTTTTACGGGAATAGGGGATCAGCCCCAGCATTTT. It is translated as CASSFTGIGDQPQHF. The chain has TRBV28 and TRBJ1-5; D might be TRBD1 (5 bases). The ends were cut back, 3 bases at V and 5 bases at J, with 14 bases in the middle. The CDR3 loop spans 15 amino acids. Germline CDR1 reads MDHEN; CDR2 reads SYDVKM.

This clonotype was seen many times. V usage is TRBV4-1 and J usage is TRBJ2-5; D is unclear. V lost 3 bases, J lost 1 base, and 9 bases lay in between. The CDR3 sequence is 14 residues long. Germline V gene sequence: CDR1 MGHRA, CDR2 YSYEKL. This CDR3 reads CASSHNQGQETQYF. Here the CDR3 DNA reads TGCGCCAGCAGCCATAATCAAGGCCAAGAGACCCAGTACTTC.

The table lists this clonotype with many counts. The CDR3 sequence: CASSKLAGGYEQYF. In DNA, the CDR3 is TGTGCCAGCAGTAAACTAGCGGGAGGCTACGAGCAGTACTTC. V is TRBV12-3 or TRBV12-4 and J is TRBJ2-7; 12 bases match TRBD2. The trim removed 5 bases at V and 3 bases at J, leaving 2 bases unmatched. The CDR3 sequence is 14 residues long.

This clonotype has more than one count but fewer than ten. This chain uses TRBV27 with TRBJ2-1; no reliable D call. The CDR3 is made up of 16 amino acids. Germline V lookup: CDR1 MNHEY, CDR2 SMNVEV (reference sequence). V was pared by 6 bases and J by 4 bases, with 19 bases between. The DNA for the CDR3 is TGTGCCAGCAGACCTTACGGAGACCGACAATACAATGAGCAGTTCTTC. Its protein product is CASRPYGDRQYNEQFF.

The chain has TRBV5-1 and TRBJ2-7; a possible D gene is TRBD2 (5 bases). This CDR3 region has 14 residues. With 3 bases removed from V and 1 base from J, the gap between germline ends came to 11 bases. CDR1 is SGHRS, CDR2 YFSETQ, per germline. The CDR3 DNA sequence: TGCGCCAGCAGCTCGGACGAGGGTTCCTACGAGCAGTACTTC. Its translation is CASSSDEGSYEQYF.